This T cell receptor (beta chain) was sequenced during a study of T-cell memory formation after mild COVID-19. Across the study: TCR clustering was largely donor specific.

In its sample, this clonotype was seen a few times. From 5'RACE with constant-segment primers came TCR alpha and TCR beta cDNA libraries that carried sample barcodes and UMIs. TCRdb fed the 5' RACE reads into MiXCR, producing one record per CDR3 protein. The table records about 160,000 distinct CDR3 sequences, around 30% of them present only once. The CDR3 is 14 residues long. The V gene lost 6 bases and the J gene lost 4 bases, with 17 bases spanning the gap. Looked up from germline, CDR1 is SQVTM and CDR2 is ANQGSEA. The sample consisted of PBMCs or a T cell subset sorted from them (not recorded which). The sequence was collected from an adult woman who had mild COVID-19 (a few samples of this study predate the infection). Cell type and time point are not known. The V call is TRBV29-1, the J call TRBJ2-3; a weak D match, TRBD1 (6 bases). The CDR3 bases are TGCAGCGTGGATAACAGGGAAGGAGCAGATACGCAGTATTTT. This codes for CSVDNREGADTQYF.